The entry below describes one T cell receptor beta chain. This sample stems from a study of blood T cell repertoires in COVID-19. Overall study: Both acute and convalescent COVID-19 samples were obtained from the United States, Italy and Spain.

The length of the CDR3 is 15 residues. Trimming removed 4 bases from V and 5 bases from J; junction bases left unmatched: 6. CDR1 and CDR2 from the germline V gene are SGHRS and YFSETQ. Followed longitudinally, the Seattle patients had been enrolled during active infection. The repertoire was sequenced with immunoSEQ multiplex PCR; TCRdb's copy has only in-frame clones and lacks some. The table records approximately 180,000 clones, over 75% of them present only once. This clonotype originated in a person aged 65-85 years with COVID-19, enrolled during active disease. This sequence joins TRBV5-1 and TRBJ2-2, with 9 bases matching TRBD1. The sample taken for sequencing was peripheral blood. As DNA, the CDR3 is TGCGCCAGCAGCAAACCGGGACAGGGTACCGGGGAGCTGTTTTTT. Protein: CASSKPGQGTGELFF. Variable domain in full (rest from reference TRBV5-1 and TRBJ2-2): KAGVTQTPRYLIKTRGQQVTLSCSPISGHRSVSWYQQTPGQGLQFLFEYFSETQRNKGNFPGRFSGRQFSNSRSEMNVSTLELGDSALYLCASSKPGQGTGELFFGEGSRLTVL.